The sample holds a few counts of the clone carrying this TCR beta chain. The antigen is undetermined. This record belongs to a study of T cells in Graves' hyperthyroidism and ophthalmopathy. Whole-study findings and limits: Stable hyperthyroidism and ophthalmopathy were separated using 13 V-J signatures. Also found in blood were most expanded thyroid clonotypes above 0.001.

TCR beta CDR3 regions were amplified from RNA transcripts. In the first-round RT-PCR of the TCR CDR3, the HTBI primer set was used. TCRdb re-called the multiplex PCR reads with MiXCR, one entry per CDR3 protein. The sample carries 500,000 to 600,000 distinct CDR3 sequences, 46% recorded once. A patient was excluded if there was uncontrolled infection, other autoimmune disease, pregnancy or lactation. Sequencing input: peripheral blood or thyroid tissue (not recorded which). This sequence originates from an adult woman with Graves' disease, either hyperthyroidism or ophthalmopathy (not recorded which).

The CDR3 region is CASSSEQSSYNSPLHF. Here the CDR3 DNA reads TGTGCCAGCAGTTCGGAACAGAGCTCCTATAATTCACCCCTCCACTTT. The chain couples TRBV28 to TRBJ1-6; D is ambiguous. Trimming pared 4 bases from V and 0 bases from J, leaving 10 bases between. The CDR3 extends over 16 amino acids. Germline V gene lookup returns CDR1 MDHEN and CDR2 SYDVKM.